The next 4 T cell receptor beta chains were all read from a single sample in a study of graft-versus-host responses after intestinal transplantation (dated by TCRdb to 2020 to 2022). Libraries came from the immunoSEQ multiplex PCR assay. TCRdb stores this immuneACCESS table with in-frame sequences only. Part of the clones is absent; in the studies checked, under half of the shortfall reflects unresolved V genes, and no reason is known for the rest. Present in this sample are about 86,000 clones, over 75% of which were seen just once. Approximately 0.48% of the sample is taken by the ten largest. These receptors' antigens are unknown. Per the publication, the time point label means: cells obtained before transplantation from donor or recipient. Here the sequenced sample was unstimulated CD8+ T cells sorted from spleen or lymph node cells, taken before intestinal transplant. These receptors were taken from a human donor who received an intestinal transplant.

DNA for the CDR3: TGTGCCAGTAGTAAGTGGGCAGGGGGACAAGAGACCCAGTACTTC. Protein: CASSKWAGGQETQYF. The genes are TRBV19 and TRBJ2-5; 7 bases are shared with TRBD1. The J segment lost 2 bases and the V segment lost 4 bases, leaving 7 bases of the junction unmatched. CDR3 length: 15 residues. CDR1 LNHDA and CDR2 SQIVND come from the germline V gene (reference sequence).

This chain links TRBV4-3 with TRBJ1-1, with 8 bases fitting TRBD1. Per germline, CDR1 LGHNA and CDR2 YSLEER. This CDR3 region has 14 residues. The trim removed 7 bases at V and 5 bases at J, leaving 9 bases unmatched. The CDR3 sequence is CASNLDRGGTEAFF. Written as DNA, the CDR3 is TGCGCCAGCAACTTAGACAGGGGCGGGACTGAAGCTTTCTTT.

This chain joins TRBV5-4 and TRBJ2-2; 7 bases match TRBD2. CDR1 is SGHNT and CDR2 is YYREEE in the germline V gene (reference sequence). The V segment lost 1 base and the J segment 7 bases; nucleotides outside the gene matches: 4. There are 14 residues in the CDR3. The CDR3 is CASSLREVGGELFF. CDR3 sequence (DNA): TGTGCCAGCAGCTTGCGGGAGGTCGGCGGGGAGCTGTTTTTT.

J is TRBJ1-1 and V is TRBV11-2; 9 bases agree with TRBD1. J was trimmed by 0 bases and V by 4 bases; bases with no gene match: 6. This CDR3 has 16 residues. CDR1 is SGHAT and CDR2 is FQNNGV in the germline V gene. The CDR3 spells CASSSQGAFMNTEAFF. CDR3 DNA sequence: TGTGCCAGCAGCTCACAGGGGGCCTTCATGAACACTGAAGCTTTCTTT.